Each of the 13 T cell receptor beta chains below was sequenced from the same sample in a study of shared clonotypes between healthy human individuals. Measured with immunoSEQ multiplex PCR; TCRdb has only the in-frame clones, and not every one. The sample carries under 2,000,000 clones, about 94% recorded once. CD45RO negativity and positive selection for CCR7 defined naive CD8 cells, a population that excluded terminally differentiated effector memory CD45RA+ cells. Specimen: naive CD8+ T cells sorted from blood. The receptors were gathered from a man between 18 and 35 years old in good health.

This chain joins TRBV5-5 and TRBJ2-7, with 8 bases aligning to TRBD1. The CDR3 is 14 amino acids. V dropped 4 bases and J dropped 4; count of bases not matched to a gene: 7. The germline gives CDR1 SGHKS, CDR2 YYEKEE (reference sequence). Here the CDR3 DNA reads TGTGCCAGCAGCGTCTGGGACAGGAGGTACGAGCAGTACTTC. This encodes CASSVWDRRYEQYF.

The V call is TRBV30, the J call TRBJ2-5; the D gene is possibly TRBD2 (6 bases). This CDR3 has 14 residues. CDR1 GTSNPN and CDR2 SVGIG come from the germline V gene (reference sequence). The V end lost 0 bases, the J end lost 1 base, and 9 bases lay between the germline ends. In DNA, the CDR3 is TGTGCCTGGAGTGTCGGGACTCCCCAAGAGACCCAGTACTTC. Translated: CAWSVGTPQETQYF.

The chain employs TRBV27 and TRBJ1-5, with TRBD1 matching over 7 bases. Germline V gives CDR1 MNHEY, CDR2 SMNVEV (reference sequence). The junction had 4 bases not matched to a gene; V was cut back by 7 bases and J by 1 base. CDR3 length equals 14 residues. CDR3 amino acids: CASNPGQSNQPQHF. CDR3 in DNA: TGTGCCAGCAATCCGGGACAGAGCAATCAGCCCCAGCATTTT.

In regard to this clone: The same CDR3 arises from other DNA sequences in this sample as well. The CDR3 DNA follows: TGCGCCAGCAGCCAAGACCGTTACACTGAAGCTTTCTTT. Its protein is CASSQDRYTEAFF. V is TRBV4-1 and J is TRBJ1-1; D gene unclear. The CDR3 covers 13 residues. V lost 0 bases to trimming and J lost 3 bases, with 5 bases between them. Germline V CDR1 and CDR2: MGHRA, YSYEKL.

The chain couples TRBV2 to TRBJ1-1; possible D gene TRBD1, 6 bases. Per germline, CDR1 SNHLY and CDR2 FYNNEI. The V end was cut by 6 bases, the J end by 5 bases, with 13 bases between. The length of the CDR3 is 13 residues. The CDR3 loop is CASRIQGGTEAFF. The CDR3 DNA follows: TGTGCCAGCAGGATACAGGGCGGTACTGAAGCTTTCTTT.

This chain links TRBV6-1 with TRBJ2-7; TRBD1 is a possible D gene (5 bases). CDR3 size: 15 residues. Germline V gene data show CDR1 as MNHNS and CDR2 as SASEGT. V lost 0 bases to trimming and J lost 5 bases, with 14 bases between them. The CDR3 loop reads CASSEAWGSPHEQYF. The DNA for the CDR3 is TGTGCCAGCAGTGAAGCCTGGGGCAGTCCCCACGAGCAGTACTTC.

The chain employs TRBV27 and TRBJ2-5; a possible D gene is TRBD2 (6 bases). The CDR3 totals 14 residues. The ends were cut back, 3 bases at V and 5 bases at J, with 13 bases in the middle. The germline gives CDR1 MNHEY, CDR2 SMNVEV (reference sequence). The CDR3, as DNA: TGTGCCAGCAGTTTTAATCCGGAGGGTGAGACCCAGTACTTC. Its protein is CASSFNPEGETQYF.

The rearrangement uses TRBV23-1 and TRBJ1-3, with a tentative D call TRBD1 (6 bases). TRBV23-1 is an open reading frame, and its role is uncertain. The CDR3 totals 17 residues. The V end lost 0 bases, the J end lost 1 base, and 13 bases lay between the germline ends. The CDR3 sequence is CASSQSGRGASGNTIYF. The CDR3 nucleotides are TGCGCCAGCAGTCAATCGGGTCGGGGGGCTTCTGGAAACACCATATATTTT.

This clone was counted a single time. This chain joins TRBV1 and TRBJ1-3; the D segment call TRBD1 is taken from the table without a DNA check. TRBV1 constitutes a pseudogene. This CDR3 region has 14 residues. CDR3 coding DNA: TGCACCAGCAGCCCCGGGACACTCGGAAACACCATATATTTT. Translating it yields CTSSPGTLGNTIYF.

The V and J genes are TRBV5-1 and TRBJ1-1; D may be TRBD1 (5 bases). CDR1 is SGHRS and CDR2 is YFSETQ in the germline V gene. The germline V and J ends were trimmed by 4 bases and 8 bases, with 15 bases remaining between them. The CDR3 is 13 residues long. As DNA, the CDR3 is TGCGCCAGCAGCCTGGGACCCCGGAGGGAAGCTTTCTTT. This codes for CASSLGPRREAFF. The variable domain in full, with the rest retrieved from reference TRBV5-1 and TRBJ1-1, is KAGVTQTPRYLIKTRGQQVTLSCSPISGHRSVSWYQQTPGQGLQFLFEYFSETQRNKGNFPGRFSGRQFSNSRSEMNVSTLELGDSALYLCASSLGPRREAFFGQGTRLTVV.

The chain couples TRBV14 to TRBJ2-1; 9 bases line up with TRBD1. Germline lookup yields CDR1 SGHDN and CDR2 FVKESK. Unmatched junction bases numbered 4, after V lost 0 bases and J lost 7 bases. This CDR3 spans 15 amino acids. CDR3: CASSQDGQGRNEQFF. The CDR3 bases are TGTGCCAGCAGCCAAGACGGACAGGGGCGGAATGAGCAGTTCTTC.

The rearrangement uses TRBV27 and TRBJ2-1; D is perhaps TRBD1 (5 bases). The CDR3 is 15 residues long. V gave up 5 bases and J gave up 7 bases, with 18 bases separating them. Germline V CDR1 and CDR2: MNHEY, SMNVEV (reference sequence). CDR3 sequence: CASSHRPSSTNEQFF. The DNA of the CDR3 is TGTGCCAGCAGTCACAGGCCTTCCTCTACGAATGAGCAGTTCTTC.

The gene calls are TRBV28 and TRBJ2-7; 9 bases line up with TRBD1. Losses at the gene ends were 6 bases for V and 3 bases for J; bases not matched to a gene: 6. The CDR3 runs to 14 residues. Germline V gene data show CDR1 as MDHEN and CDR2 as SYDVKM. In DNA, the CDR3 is TGTGCCAGCAGACCGCCGGGACAGGGCTACGAGCAGTACTTC. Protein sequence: CASRPPGQGYEQYF.